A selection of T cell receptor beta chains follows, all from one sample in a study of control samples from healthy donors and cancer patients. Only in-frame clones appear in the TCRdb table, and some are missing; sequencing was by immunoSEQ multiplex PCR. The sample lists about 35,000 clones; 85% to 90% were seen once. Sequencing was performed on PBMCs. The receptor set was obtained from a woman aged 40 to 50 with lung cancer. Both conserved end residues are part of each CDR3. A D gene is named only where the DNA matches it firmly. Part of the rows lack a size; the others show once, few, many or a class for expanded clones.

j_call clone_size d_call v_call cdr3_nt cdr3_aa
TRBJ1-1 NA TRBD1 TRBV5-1 TGCGCCAGCAGCTTCCGGGACAGGGGCGCTGAAGCTTTCTTT CASSFRDRGAEAFF
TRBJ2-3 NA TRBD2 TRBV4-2 TGTGCCAGCAGCCCCTGGACTAGCGGAACAGATACGCAGTATTTT CASSPWTSGTDTQYF
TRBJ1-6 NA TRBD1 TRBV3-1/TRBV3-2 TGTGCCAGCAGCCAAGGACAGGGGGCGCGTTCACCCCTCCACTTT CASSQGQGARSPLHF
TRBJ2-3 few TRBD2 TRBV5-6 TGTGCCAGCAGCAACACCGGGACTAGCGGGAGCACAGATACGCAGTATTTT CASSNTGTSGSTDTQYF
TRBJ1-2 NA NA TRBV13 TGTGCCAGCAGCTTAATGGGTCGCCTCACCTTC CASSLMGRLTF
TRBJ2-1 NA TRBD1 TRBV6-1 TGTGCCAGCAGTGACCCGGGACAGGGGGCATACAATGAGCAGTTCTTC CASSDPGQGAYNEQFF
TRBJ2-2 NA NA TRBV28 TGTGCCAGCAGTTTCCACAGGGCCACCGGGGAGCTGTTTTTT CASSFHRATGELFF
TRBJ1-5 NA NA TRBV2 TGTGCCAGCAGTGAAGGGGGTCTTAGCAATCAGCCCCAGCATTTT CASSEGGLSNQPQHF
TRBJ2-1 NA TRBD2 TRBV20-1 TGCAGTGCTACCGGACTAGGCGAAAAGTTCTTC CSATGLGEKFF
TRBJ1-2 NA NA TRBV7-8 TGTGCCAGCAGCTTAAGCCAGCCCTATGGCTACACCTTC CASSLSQPYGYTF
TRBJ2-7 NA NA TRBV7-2 TGTGCCAGCAGCCCAAGGTGGGGACGGGACTACGAGCAGTACTTC CASSPRWGRDYEQYF
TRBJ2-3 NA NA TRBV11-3 TGTGCCAGCAGCTTAGTCGCAAGCACAGATACGCAGTATTTT CASSLVASTDTQYF
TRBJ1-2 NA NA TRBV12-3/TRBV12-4 TGTGCCAGCAGTTTACAGGGCCCCTATGGCTACACCTTC CASSLQGPYGYTF
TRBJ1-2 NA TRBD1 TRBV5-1 TGCGCCAGCACCCGGGACAGCCTTCTAGCTAACTATGGCTACACCTTC CASTRDSLLANYGYTF
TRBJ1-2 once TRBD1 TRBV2 TGTGCCAGCAATGAGGGACAGCTTAACTATGGCTACACCTTC CASNEGQLNYGYTF
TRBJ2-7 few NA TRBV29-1 TGCAGCGTTGTGGACCCTTTGGACAGTCTCTACGAGCAGTACTTC CSVVDPLDSLYEQYF
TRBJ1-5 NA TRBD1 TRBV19 TGTGCCAGTAGTACGGGACAGGGCAATCAGCCCCAGCATTTT CASSTGQGNQPQHF
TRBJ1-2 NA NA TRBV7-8 TGTGCCAGCAGCTTAAGTGAGGAGGGTGGCTACACCTTC CASSLSEEGGYTF
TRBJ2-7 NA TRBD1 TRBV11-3 TGTGCCAGCAGCTCCCGGGACAGGGAACACGAGCAGTACTTC CASSSRDREHEQYF
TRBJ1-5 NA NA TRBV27 TGTGCCAGCAGTACCCTCGGCGGGAATCAGCCCCAGCATTTT CASSTLGGNQPQHF
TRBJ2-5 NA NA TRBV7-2 TGTGCCAGCAGCTTAATTGCAGGCGGGCAAGAGACCCAGTACTTC CASSLIAGGQETQYF
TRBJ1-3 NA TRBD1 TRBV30 TGTGCCTGGATCCGGCGGGACAGGGCATCTGGAAACACCATATATTTT CAWIRRDRASGNTIYF
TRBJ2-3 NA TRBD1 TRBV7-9 TGTGCCAGCAGCCCGACAGGGGCCTTAGGGGCAGATACGCAGTATTTT CASSPTGALGADTQYF
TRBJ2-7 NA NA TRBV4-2 TGTGCCAGCAGCCAAGAAAGGGACCTCGAGCAGTACTTC CASSQERDLEQYF
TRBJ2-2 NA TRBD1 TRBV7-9 TGTGCGCAAACAGGGGACAACACCGGGGAGCTGTTTTTT CAQTGDNTGELFF
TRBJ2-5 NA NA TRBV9 TGTGCCAGCAGCGGCGGGGTAGGAGAGACCCAGTACTTC CASSGGVGETQYF
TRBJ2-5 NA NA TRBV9 TGTGCCAGCAGCGTAGGATGGGGGCTAGAGACCCAGTACTTC CASSVGWGLETQYF
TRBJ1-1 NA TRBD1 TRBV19 TGTGCCAGTAGTATCAGGGGGCTTGGGACTGAAGCTTTCTTT CASSIRGLGTEAFF
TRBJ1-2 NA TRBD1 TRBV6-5 TGTGCCAGCAGTTACCAGGACAGGGGTTACAGAGGCTACACCTTC CASSYQDRGYRGYTF
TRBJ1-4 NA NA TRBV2 TGTGCCAGCAGTGCACTAGGGCAGCATAATGAAAAACTGTTTTTT CASSALGQHNEKLFF
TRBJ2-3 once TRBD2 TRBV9 TGTGCCAGCAGCGTAGTGGCTAGCGGGGGGACAGATACGCAGTATTTT CASSVVASGGTDTQYF
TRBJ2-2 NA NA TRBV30 TGTGCCTGGCGGTCGGGGGACGCCGGGGAGCTGTTTTTT CAWRSGDAGELFF
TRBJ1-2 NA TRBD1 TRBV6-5 TGTGCCAGCAGTCGGACAGGGGAAGGCTACACCTTC CASSRTGEGYTF
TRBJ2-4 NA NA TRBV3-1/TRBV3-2 TGTGCCAGCAGCTCGAGGCCTCCAAGAAAAAACATTCAGTACTTC CASSSRPPRKNIQYF
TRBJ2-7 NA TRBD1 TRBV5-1 TGCGCCAGCAGCTTGAGGACAGGGGATCTTTTTTACGAGCAGTACTTC CASSLRTGDLFYEQYF
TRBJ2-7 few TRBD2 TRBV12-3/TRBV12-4 TGTGCCAGCAGTTCTAGCGGGGGCTACGAGCAGTACTTC CASSSSGGYEQYF
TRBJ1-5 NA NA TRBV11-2 TGTGCCAGCAGCTTAGACCTTGGCAGGGCCCAGCATTTT CASSLDLGRAQHF
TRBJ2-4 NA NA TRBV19 TGTGCCAGTAGTATTAACGCGGAAAACATTCAGTACTTC CASSINAENIQYF
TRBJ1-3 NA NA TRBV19 TGTGCCAGTAGTATTAGGTCAGGACGGAACTCTGGAAACACCATATATTTT CASSIRSGRNSGNTIYF
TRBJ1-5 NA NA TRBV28 TGTGCCAGCAGCTTACGGGGGAGACACAATCAGCCCCAGCATTTT CASSLRGRHNQPQHF
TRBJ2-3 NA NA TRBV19 TGTGCCACCGCGCAGGGGGGGGCCGGAGATACGCAGTATTTT CATAQGGAGDTQYF
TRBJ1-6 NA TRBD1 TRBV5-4 TGTGCCAGCAGCCTGGGACAGTCTAATTCACCCCTCCACTTT CASSLGQSNSPLHF
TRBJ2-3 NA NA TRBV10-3 TGTGCCATCAGTGGGGGGGACGGCAGCACAGATACGCAGTATTTT CAISGGDGSTDTQYF
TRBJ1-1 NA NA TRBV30 TGTGCCTGGTCTCCCCCGAGGAACACTGAAGCTTTCTTT CAWSPPRNTEAFF
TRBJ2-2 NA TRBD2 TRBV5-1 TGCGCCAGCAGCTTGGAATTGACTAGCGGGTTTAACACCGGGGAGCTGTTTTTT CASSLELTSGFNTGELFF
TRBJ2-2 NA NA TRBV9 TGTGCCAGCACCGGGGACACCAACACCGGGGAGCTGTTTTTT CASTGDTNTGELFF
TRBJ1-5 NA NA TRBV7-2 TGTGCCAGCAGCTTGACAGGCCCCAATCAGCCCCAGCATTTT CASSLTGPNQPQHF
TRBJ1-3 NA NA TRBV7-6 TGTGCCAGCAGCTTCCGGGCCTCCTCTGGAAACACCATATATTTT CASSFRASSGNTIYF
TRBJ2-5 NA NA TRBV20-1 TGCAGTGCTAGCCCGAGAGAGACCCAGTACTTC CSASPRETQYF
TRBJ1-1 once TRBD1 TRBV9 TGTGCCAGCAGCGCGATCAGGGGGACGGCTTTCTTT CASSAIRGTAFF
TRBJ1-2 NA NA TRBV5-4 TGTGCCAGCAGCGTGACAGAAAACTATGGCTACACCTTC CASSVTENYGYTF
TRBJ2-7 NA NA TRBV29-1 TGCAGCGTTGGCAGGGGCGGCTACGAGCAGTACTTC CSVGRGGYEQYF
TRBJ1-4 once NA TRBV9 TGTGCCAGCAGCGTAGGGGGCAGGCGGAATGAAAAACTGTTTTTT CASSVGGRRNEKLFF
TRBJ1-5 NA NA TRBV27 TGTGCCAGCAGTTACCGGGGGGTCGGTCAGCCCCAGCATTTT CASSYRGVGQPQHF
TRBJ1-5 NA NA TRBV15 TGTGCCACCAGCAGAGATGTCCTCCGGCAGCCCCAGCATTTT CATSRDVLRQPQHF
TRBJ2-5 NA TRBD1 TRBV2 TGTGCCAGCAGTGTTGATAGGGGGCCGGAGACCCAGTACTTC CASSVDRGPETQYF
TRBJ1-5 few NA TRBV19 TGTGCCAGTAGTAACAGAGCCCTCAATCAGCCCCAGCATTTT CASSNRALNQPQHF
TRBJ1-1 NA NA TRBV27 TGTGCCAGCAGCCCTATGGCCCAGGGGAACACTGAAGCTTTCTTT CASSPMAQGNTEAFF
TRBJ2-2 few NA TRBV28 TGTGCCAGCAGTTTTGAAGCCACCGGGGAGCTGTTTTTT CASSFEATGELFF
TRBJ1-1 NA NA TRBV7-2 TGTGCCAGCAGCTTAGGCCGCATGAACACTGAAGCTTTCTTT CASSLGRMNTEAFF